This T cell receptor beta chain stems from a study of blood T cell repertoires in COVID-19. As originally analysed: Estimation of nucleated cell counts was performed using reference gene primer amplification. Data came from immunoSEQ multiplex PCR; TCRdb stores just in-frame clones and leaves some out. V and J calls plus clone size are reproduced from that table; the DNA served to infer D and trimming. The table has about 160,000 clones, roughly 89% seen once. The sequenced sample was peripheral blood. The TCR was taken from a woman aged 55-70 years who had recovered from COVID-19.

CDR3 in amino acids: CASSFQQGSTEAFF. CDR3 coding DNA: TGTGCCAGCAGCTTTCAGCAGGGGAGTACTGAAGCTTTCTTT. The J gene is TRBJ1-1, the V gene TRBV5-8; tentative D call: TRBD1 (6 bases). Germline values: CDR1 SGHTS, CDR2 YDEGEE. The CDR3 has 14 amino acids. The V and J ends lost 2 bases and 5 bases respectively, with 13 bases between them.